This TCR beta chain is drawn from a study of kidney transplant recipient with SARS-CoV-2 infection. The V and J ends lost 2 bases and 10 bases respectively, with 11 bases between them. This CDR3 is built from 12 residues. CDR1 and CDR2 from the germline V gene are SGHAT and FQNNGV. This clonotype was detected many times. One entry per CDR3 protein, called by TCRdb with MiXCR from the reads. This table has some 220,000 distinct CDR3 sequences, under 30% appearing once. The sample in question was a blood sample, obtained at baseline and around day 110 from a kidney transplant recipient. The clonotype was recovered from a male patient in his thirties who had COVID-19 and was a kidney transplant recipient. Some T cells may originate from the graft donor. This chain connects TRBV11-2 to TRBJ1-1; no clear D gene. The CDR3 spells CASSLYGYAAFF. The CDR3 DNA reads TGTGCCAGCAGCTTATATGGGTATGCAGCTTTCTTT.